This TCR beta chain was sequenced for a study of T cell responses to AZD1222 COVID-19 vaccine. Study summary: Combined were second doses at about 4 or about 12 weeks.

The table came from immunoSEQ multiplex PCR; TCRdb's copy has only in-frame clones and leaves some out. Of fewer than 130,000 clones detected, roughly 90% appear once; the ten largest clones hold around 1.7%. Germline V lookup: CDR1 SQVTM, CDR2 ANQGSEA. This CDR3 is built from 15 residues. After removal of 6 bases from V and 0 bases from J, the junction contained 2 bases not matched to a gene. For this clone: Its antigen is undetermined.

Study-wide points: Clonal diversity was possibly underestimated, and the donors were mostly white British, with more females. Reports indicate that nearly half of spike-specific TCRs are directed at unmutated variant regions. AZD1222 recipients seropositive at baseline numbered only five or six.

The rearrangement uses TRBV29-1 and TRBJ2-1, with TRBD2 matching over 13 bases. This receptor was identified in an adult in good health. Sequenced here: peripheral blood, sampled on day 0 of AZD1222 vaccination. CDR3 amino acids: CSVGLAGYSYNEQFF. The CDR3 bases are TGCAGCGTGGGACTAGCGGGATACTCCTACAATGAGCAGTTCTTC.